The present T cell receptor beta chain was sequenced within a study of blood T cell repertoires in COVID-19 (TCRdb year 2020). The study in broad terms: Collaborator samples came from the United States, Italy and Spain and covered acute and convalescent phases of COVID-19. The prospective study material was composed of cDNA or gDNA derived from T cells, B-cell-depleted T cells, or PBMCs. Deeply sampled blood TCRbeta repertoires from subjects exposed to, actively infected with, or recovered from COVID-19 were included in the dataset. The repertoires were released in a freely available public database intended as a resource for research on the immune response to SARS-CoV-2. The samples were drawn from the first 160 participants of the ongoing ImmuneRACE study and from more than 1,000 subjects provided by 6 global collaborators. Sample metadata almost always included a de-identified subject ID, COVID-19 status, age in years and sex. HLA class I and class II types, where available, came from metadata supplied by the sample provider rather than from assay-based typing.

Whole blood was collected in K2EDTA tubes by collaborating institutions according to the institutions' own protocols. Collaborator samples were shipped for TCRbeta analysis as frozen whole blood, isolated PBMCs, or DNA extracted from either sample type. Overall results and qualifications from the work: Clinical and demographic metadata were provided uncurated, with the amount varying by source and participant.

Remarks on this clone: What antigen it recognizes has not been identified. No base-level quality is on record; no much larger clone is a single base apart.

TCRbeta CDR3 regions were amplified from genomic DNA using the immunoSEQ Assay, a bias-controlled multiplex PCR. Turning to the authors' computational methods: The number of nucleated cells in each sample was estimated from the amplification of reference gene primers within the assay. To quantify the absolute abundance of each unique TCRbeta CDR3 rearrangement, sequence reads were collapsed and filtered. For each sample, productive Simpson clonality was calculated by taking the square root of Simpson's diversity index across productive rearrangements. The clones in this table, taken by TCRdb from immuneACCESS, are in-frame only. Not every clone is retained; where verified, under half of the shortfall comes from an unresolved V gene, and the cause of the rest is unknown. Clone size and V and J calls were adopted from that table, with D and trimming inferred from the DNA. For this sample there are a few hundred thousand clones; roughly 83% appear just once. The ten biggest clones cover 1.5% to 2% of the sample.

Specimen: peripheral blood. The TCR was taken from a woman between 45 and 60 years old with acute or convalescent COVID-19.

The CDR3 amino acid sequence is: CASSVAIASGEETQYF. The nucleotides read TGTGCCAGCAGCGTAGCCATAGCGTCTGGGGAGGAGACCCAGTACTTC. This chain is built from TRBV9 and TRBJ2-5, and perhaps TRBD2 as D gene, on 5 matching bases. V is pared back by 0 bases and J by 5 bases, with 17 bases lying between the germline termini. Measured from the cysteine to the phenylalanine, the CDR3 is 16 residues long. Only the CDR3 portion is preserved as DNA: 48 bases, with reading frame beginning at the first base. Looking up the germline V gene yields CDR1 SGDLS and CDR2 YYNGEE.